The 17 T cell receptor beta chains reported below all come from one sample, sequenced in a study of patients and donors after allogeneic stem cell transplantation. Using its own MiXCR run on the RT-PCR reads, TCRdb lists one record per CDR3 protein. The sample includes 920,000 or so distinct CDR3 sequences, about a sixth of them seen just once. Source material: blood, either unsorted or a sorted T cell fraction (not recorded which). Receptors were obtained from a human donor who was either an allogeneic HSCT recipient or a stem cell or donor lymphocyte infusion donor (not recorded which). It is not recorded whose cells these are; they may come from a transplant donor.

A few counts support this clonotype. The chain links TRBV5-1 to TRBJ1-3; D unclear. This CDR3 comprises 14 residues. V dropped 0 bases and J dropped 4 bases, with 8 bases sitting between them. Germline CDR1 reads SGHRS; CDR2 reads YFSETQ. DNA for the CDR3: TGCGCCAGCAGCTTGGCTGGGCCAGGAAACACCATATATTTT. This sequence encodes CASSLAGPGNTIYF.

This clonotype was counted a few times. The V call is TRBV5-6, the J call TRBJ2-1; no clear D gene. The CDR3 has 15 residues. V was clipped by 6 bases and J by 0 bases, with 13 bases between them. The germline gives CDR1 SGHDT, CDR2 YYEEEE. The CDR3 here is CASKKDLSSYNEQFF. In DNA, the CDR3 is TGTGCCAGCAAAAAGGATCTTAGCTCCTACAATGAGCAGTTCTTC.

The rearrangement joins TRBV20-1 to TRBJ2-7, with 14 bases that match TRBD2. Germline values: CDR1 DFQATT, CDR2 SNEGSKA (reference sequence). J lost 0 bases, V lost 5 bases, and 6 bases had no gene match. This CDR3 comprises 16 residues. In nucleotides, the CDR3 is TGCAGTGCTGCGGGACTAGCGGGGGATAACTCCTACGAGCAGTACTTC. Its translation: CSAAGLAGDNSYEQYF.

This clonotype was detected ten times or more. V usage is TRBV24-1 and J usage is TRBJ2-3; D unresolved. The CDR3 spans 16 residues. V shed 1 base and J shed 6 bases, with 16 bases lying between them. Germline CDR1 KGHDR, CDR2 SFDVKD. CDR3 protein: CATSDFGAAGEDTQYF. CDR3 DNA sequence: TGTGCCACCAGTGATTTTGGAGCCGCTGGCGAGGATACGCAGTATTTT.

This clonotype was seen a few times. This chain uses TRBV7-2 with TRBJ1-1, with 7 bases matching TRBD1. This CDR3 has 11 amino acids. Germline V CDR1 and CDR2: SGHTA, FQGNSA. Trimming removed 5 bases from V and 10 bases from J; junction bases left unmatched: 4. The CDR3 loop reads CASSRRTGAFF. The CDR3, as DNA: TGTGCCAGCAGCCGACGGACAGGAGCTTTCTTT.

The V gene is TRBV12-3 or TRBV12-4, the J gene TRBJ2-7, with D tentatively TRBD1 (6 bases). The CDR3 has 13 residues. V was shortened by 6 bases and J by 3 bases, with 12 bases between the two germline ends. Written as DNA, the CDR3 is TGTGCCAGCAGCATCGGACAGAACTACGAGCAGTACTTC. It codes for CASSIGQNYEQYF.

This clonotype has a handful of counts. V and J are TRBV20-1 and TRBJ2-4, with D perhaps matching TRBD1 (6 bases). In germline, CDR1 is DFQATT, CDR2 SNEGSKA (reference sequence). The CDR3 runs 12 residues. The CDR3 sequence: CSYREPKNIQYF. The CDR3 DNA follows: TGCAGCTACAGGGAACCCAAAAACATTCAGTACTTC.

The chain recombines TRBV12-3 or TRBV12-4 with TRBJ2-3; a weak D match, TRBD2 (5 bases). The CDR3 runs 16 residues. The V gene lost 0 bases and the J gene lost 3 bases, with 13 bases spanning the gap. This CDR3 is CASSLAGESKTDTQYF. The CDR3 nucleotides read TGTGCCAGCAGTTTAGCCGGGGAATCAAAGACAGATACGCAGTATTTT.

About this clonotype: A much larger clone sits a single nucleotide away, making a read error possible. V is TRBV15 and J is TRBJ1-5, with a tentative D call TRBD1 (5 bases). Germline V gives CDR1 LNHNV, CDR2 YYDKDF (reference sequence). The CDR3 is 15 amino acids. V was trimmed by 0 bases and J by 4 bases, leaving 10 bases between them. CDR3 loop: CATSRDGKGNQPQHF. The CDR3 DNA follows: TGTGCCACCAGCAGAGATGGCAAGGGGAATCAGCCCCAGCATTTT. The complete variable domain, with remaining parts taken from reference TRBV15 and TRBJ1-5, reads DAMVIQNPRYQVTQFGKPVTLSCSQTLNHNVMYWYQQKSSQAPKLLFHYYDKDFNNEADTPDNFQSRRPNTSFCFLDIRSPGLGDTAMYLCATSRDGKGNQPQHFGDGTRLSIL.

This clonotype turned up a few times. The rearrangement joins TRBV7-9 to TRBJ2-5; perhaps TRBD2 as D (5 bases). This CDR3 spans 15 amino acids. Trimming took off 5 bases at V and 2 bases at J, with 15 bases between the two ends. Looked up from germline, CDR1 is SEHNR and CDR2 is FQNEAQ (reference sequence). The CDR3 region has the DNA TGTGCCAGCAGCCATCCGCGGGCGGTACAAGAGACCCAGTACTTC. Residues: CASSHPRAVQETQYF. Full variable domain (missing parts from reference TRBV7-9 and TRBJ2-5): DTGVSQNPRHKITKRGQNVTFRCDPISEHNRLYWYRQTLGQGPEFLTYFQNEAQLEKSRLLSDRFSAERPKGSFSTLEIQRTEQGDSAMYLCASSHPRAVQETQYFGPGTRLLVL.

Only a few counts were recorded for this clonotype. This chain connects TRBV15 to TRBJ1-5; tentatively, D is TRBD1 (6 bases). This CDR3 comprises 14 residues. The germline V and J ends were trimmed by 9 bases and 0 bases, with 12 bases remaining between them. Germline V gene data show CDR1 as LNHNV and CDR2 as YYDKDF (reference sequence). DNA of the CDR3: TGTGCCACTACGGACAGTTATAGCAATCAGCCCCAGCATTTT. This sequence encodes CATTDSYSNQPQHF.

This clonotype was seen a handful of times. This chain joins TRBV25-1 and TRBJ2-1; 8 bases are a match to TRBD1. From germline, CDR1 is MGHDK and CDR2 SYGVNS. With V trimmed by 4 bases and J by 4 bases, 6 bases remained unmatched. This CDR3 has 15 residues. In nucleotides, the CDR3 is TGTGCCAGCAGTGTCCTTAGGACAGGGTACAATGAGCAGTTCTTC. It codes for CASSVLRTGYNEQFF.

This sequence joins TRBV6-2 or TRBV6-3 and TRBJ2-6; 11 bases line up with TRBD1. CDR3 length equals 18 residues. Germline lookup yields CDR1 MNHEY and CDR2 SVGEGT. After removal of 6 bases from V and 2 bases from J, the junction contained 9 bases not matched to a gene. The CDR3 region has the DNA TGTGCCAGCAGCCTCCGGGGACAGGGGGGGCCTGGGGCCAACGTCCTGACTTTC. Translated: CASSLRGQGGPGANVLTF.

The chain employs TRBV6-2 or TRBV6-3 and TRBJ1-5, with TRBD1 as a possible D gene (5 bases). Germline CDR1 is MNHEY and CDR2 is SVGEGT. This CDR3 region has 15 residues. Deletions cut 4 bases from V and 4 bases from J, with 14 bases between. The CDR3 loop is CASSWDRLTNQPQHF. CDR3 sequence (DNA): TGTGCCAGCAGTTGGGACCGACTGACAAATCAGCCCCAGCATTTT.

The table lists this clonotype with a few counts. J is TRBJ1-2 and V is TRBV7-9; D might be TRBD1 (6 bases). In germline, CDR1 is SEHNR, CDR2 FQNEAQ (reference sequence). Trimming cost V 5 bases and J 3 bases, with 13 bases left between them. The CDR3 is 14 residues long. In DNA, the CDR3 is TGTGCCAGCAGCCCGGACAGATGGGACTATGGCTACACCTTC. Its protein is CASSPDRWDYGYTF.

The gene calls are TRBV27 and TRBJ2-2; 11 bases align to TRBD1. The germline gives CDR1 MNHEY, CDR2 SMNVEV (reference sequence). The length of the CDR3 is 16 residues. With V trimmed by 4 bases and J by 14 bases, 15 bases remained unmatched. The CDR3, as DNA: TGTGCCAGCAGTTCGCCAGGGGACAGGGGGTTTGGTACACTGTTTTTT. It specifies CASSSPGDRGFGTLFF.

A few counts support this clonotype. The genes are TRBV20-1 and TRBJ2-5; D gene uncertain. Per germline, CDR1 DFQATT and CDR2 SNEGSKA (reference sequence). There are 15 residues in the CDR3. V lost 3 bases, J lost 7 bases, and 21 bases lay in between. The CDR3 bases are TGCAGTGCTAGGCACGCAAGCGTAGGACCCGTGACCCAGTACTTC. The encoded protein is CSARHASVGPVTQYF.